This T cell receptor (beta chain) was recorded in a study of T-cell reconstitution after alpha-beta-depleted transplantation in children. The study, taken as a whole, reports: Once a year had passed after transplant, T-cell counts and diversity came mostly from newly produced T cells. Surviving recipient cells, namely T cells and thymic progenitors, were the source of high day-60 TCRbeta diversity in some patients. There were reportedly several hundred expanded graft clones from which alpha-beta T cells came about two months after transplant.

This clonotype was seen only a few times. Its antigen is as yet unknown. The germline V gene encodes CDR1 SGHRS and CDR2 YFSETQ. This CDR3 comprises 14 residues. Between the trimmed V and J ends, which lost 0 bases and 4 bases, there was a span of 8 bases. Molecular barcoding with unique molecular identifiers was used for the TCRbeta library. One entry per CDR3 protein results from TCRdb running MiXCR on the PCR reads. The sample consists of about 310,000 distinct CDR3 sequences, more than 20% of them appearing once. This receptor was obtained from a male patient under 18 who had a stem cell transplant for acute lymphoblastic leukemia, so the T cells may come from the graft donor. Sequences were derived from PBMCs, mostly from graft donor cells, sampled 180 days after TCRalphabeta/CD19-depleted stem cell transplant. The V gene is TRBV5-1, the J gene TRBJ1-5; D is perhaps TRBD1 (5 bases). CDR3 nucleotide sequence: TGCGCCAGCAGCTTGGGGGGGAAAAATCAGCCCCAGCATTTT. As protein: CASSLGGKNQPQHF.